The rows below give T cell receptor beta chains drawn from one sample of a study of blood T cell repertoires in COVID-19. TCRdb's table, derived via immunoSEQ multiplex PCR, lists solely in-frame clones and lacks some. The table shows around 310,000 clones, with about nine tenths occurring only once. Sample: PBMCs or T cells enriched from blood (not recorded which). These receptor sequences come from a woman aged 25 to 39 who had recovered from COVID-19. Both conserved end residues are part of each CDR3. D genes are given only for firm matches. Expanded clones get a size class; other rows say once, few or many, or leave the size out.

abundance: few
d_gene: .
j_gene: TRBJ2-7
v_gene: TRBV5-4
CDR3nt: TGTGCCAGCAGCCAAATGCGAGGGTTCGGGTACGAGCAGTACTTC
CDR3aa: CASSQMRGFGYEQYF

abundance: once
d_gene: TRBD1
j_gene: TRBJ1-2
v_gene: TRBV3-1/TRBV3-2
CDR3nt: TGTGCCAGTAACAGGGGGCAGAACGGCTACACCTTC
CDR3aa: CASNRGQNGYTF

abundance: .
d_gene: .
j_gene: TRBJ2-7
v_gene: TRBV3-1/TRBV3-2
CDR3nt: TGTGCCAGCAGCCAAGGACAGCGCGAGCAGTACTTC
CDR3aa: CASSQGQREQYF

abundance: .
d_gene: .
j_gene: TRBJ2-3
v_gene: TRBV6-4
CDR3nt: TGTGCCAGCAGTGTCCAGGGTAGCACAGATACGCAGTATTTT
CDR3aa: CASSVQGSTDTQYF

abundance: .
d_gene: .
j_gene: TRBJ2-1
v_gene: TRBV21-1
CDR3nt: TGTGCCAGCAGCGAGGGCCATGAGCAGTTCTTC
CDR3aa: CASSEGHEQFF

abundance: .
d_gene: .
j_gene: TRBJ1-2
v_gene: TRBV5-4
CDR3nt: TGTGCCAGCAGCTCGTTAACAGGGTTTGGGAGTGGCTACACCTTC
CDR3aa: CASSSLTGFGSGYTF

abundance: .
d_gene: .
j_gene: TRBJ1-2
v_gene: TRBV20-1
CDR3nt: TGCAGTGCTAGTGTGACAGCCTATGGCTACACCTTC
CDR3aa: CSASVTAYGYTF

abundance: .
d_gene: .
j_gene: TRBJ1-1
v_gene: TRBV5-5
CDR3nt: TGTGCCAGCAGCTCAACCAACAGAGACACTGAAGCTTTCTTT
CDR3aa: CASSSTNRDTEAFF

abundance: .
d_gene: .
j_gene: TRBJ2-7
v_gene: TRBV28
CDR3nt: TGTGCCAGCAGTTTCCAGGGTGCCTCTCTCGGCGAGCAGTACTTC
CDR3aa: CASSFQGASLGEQYF

abundance: .
d_gene: TRBD1
j_gene: TRBJ2-2
v_gene: TRBV11-2
CDR3nt: TGTGCCAGCAGCCGATTGGACAGGGGGCCCGGGGAGCTGTTTTTT
CDR3aa: CASSRLDRGPGELFF

abundance: .
d_gene: .
j_gene: TRBJ1-5
v_gene: TRBV19
CDR3nt: TGTGCCAGTAGTATTTTGGAGGGCGGATTTAATCAGCCCCAGCATTTT
CDR3aa: CASSILEGGFNQPQHF

abundance: .
d_gene: .
j_gene: TRBJ2-2
v_gene: TRBV3-1/TRBV3-2
CDR3nt: TGTGCCAGCAGCCCCCCCCGGTTCGGTTCAATTCCCACCGGGGAGCTGTTTTTT
CDR3aa: CASSPPRFGSIPTGELFF

abundance: .
d_gene: TRBD2
j_gene: TRBJ2-5
v_gene: TRBV6-2/TRBV6-3
CDR3nt: TGTGCCAGCAGTTACAGGGTAGCGGGGATGGGAGAGACCCAGTACTTC
CDR3aa: CASSYRVAGMGETQYF

abundance: .
d_gene: TRBD2
j_gene: TRBJ2-1
v_gene: TRBV10-2
CDR3nt: TGCGCCAGCAGTGACTGGACCGGGACTAGCGGCTACAATGAGCAGTTCTTC
CDR3aa: CASSDWTGTSGYNEQFF

abundance: .
d_gene: .
j_gene: TRBJ2-2
v_gene: TRBV5-4
CDR3nt: TGTGCCAGCAGCACCTCTAGAAATACGAACACCGGGGAGCTGTTTTTT
CDR3aa: CASSTSRNTNTGELFF

abundance: .
d_gene: .
j_gene: TRBJ1-2
v_gene: TRBV6-5
CDR3nt: TGTGCCAGCAGTTACTTCCGGGGGACCAAGGATGGCTACACCTTC
CDR3aa: CASSYFRGTKDGYTF

abundance: once
d_gene: TRBD2
j_gene: TRBJ2-1
v_gene: TRBV7-8
CDR3nt: TGTGCCAGCAGCTTAGATCTAGCGGGGCGCAATGAGCAGTTCTTC
CDR3aa: CASSLDLAGRNEQFF

abundance: .
d_gene: TRBD1
j_gene: TRBJ2-7
v_gene: TRBV29-1
CDR3nt: TGCAGCGCTACGGGACAGTCTTCTCGCGAGCAGTACTTC
CDR3aa: CSATGQSSREQYF

abundance: .
d_gene: TRBD1
j_gene: TRBJ2-7
v_gene: TRBV29-1
CDR3nt: TGCAGCGTTGAAGATGGACAGGGAGTGTACGAGCAGTACTTC
CDR3aa: CSVEDGQGVYEQYF

abundance: .
d_gene: TRBD1
j_gene: TRBJ1-5
v_gene: TRBV29-1
CDR3nt: TGCAGCGCCGTGGACAGGGGGAATCAGCCCCAGCATTTT
CDR3aa: CSAVDRGNQPQHF

abundance: .
d_gene: .
j_gene: TRBJ1-1
v_gene: TRBV6-1
CDR3nt: TGTGCCAGCAGTGAAAAGGAAGACAGTGGCACTGAAGCTTTCTTT
CDR3aa: CASSEKEDSGTEAFF

abundance: .
d_gene: .
j_gene: TRBJ1-6
v_gene: TRBV10-3
CDR3nt: TGTGCCATCAGTGAGTCGGATAGGAGTGGAGTCAGTAATTCACCCCTCCACTTT
CDR3aa: CAISESDRSGVSNSPLHF

abundance: .
d_gene: TRBD1
j_gene: TRBJ1-6
v_gene: TRBV30
CDR3nt: TGTGCCTGGAGCGACGACCGACAGGGGCACACTTCACCCCTCCACTTT
CDR3aa: CAWSDDRQGHTSPLHF

abundance: once
d_gene: .
j_gene: TRBJ1-6
v_gene: TRBV4-3
CDR3nt: TGCGCCAGCAGCCAAGTGCAAGGCGGTTCCCTCCACTTT
CDR3aa: CASSQVQGGSLHF

abundance: .
d_gene: .
j_gene: TRBJ2-7
v_gene: TRBV28
CDR3nt: TGTGCCAGCAGTTTTACAGGGCCCAGCTACGAGCAGTACTTC
CDR3aa: CASSFTGPSYEQYF

abundance: once
d_gene: .
j_gene: TRBJ2-3
v_gene: TRBV5-1
CDR3nt: TGCGCCAGCAGCTCCCCTTATGACGCGGGCCGTGCTAGCACAGATACGCAGTATTTT
CDR3aa: CASSSPYDAGRASTDTQYF

abundance: .
d_gene: .
j_gene: TRBJ2-1
v_gene: TRBV18
CDR3nt: TGTGCCAGCTCACCGCAGGGCAATGAGCAGTTCTTC
CDR3aa: CASSPQGNEQFF

abundance: .
d_gene: TRBD2
j_gene: TRBJ2-7
v_gene: TRBV27
CDR3nt: TGTGCCAGCAGTTCCGCGGTAGCGGGAGGGCCGGGTTACGAGCAGTACTTC
CDR3aa: CASSSAVAGGPGYEQYF

abundance: .
d_gene: TRBD1
j_gene: TRBJ1-1
v_gene: TRBV10-2
CDR3nt: TGCGCCAGCAGTGAACCCGGGACAGGGGACACTGAAGCTTTCTTT
CDR3aa: CASSEPGTGDTEAFF

abundance: .
d_gene: .
j_gene: TRBJ2-7
v_gene: TRBV30
CDR3nt: TGTGCCTGGAGTGGTGGACACCTAAACTCCTACGAGCAGTACTTC
CDR3aa: CAWSGGHLNSYEQYF

abundance: .
d_gene: TRBD1
j_gene: TRBJ1-1
v_gene: TRBV25-1
CDR3nt: TGTGCCAGCAGTCGACAGGGGAGCACTGAAGCTTTCTTT
CDR3aa: CASSRQGSTEAFF

abundance: .
d_gene: .
j_gene: TRBJ2-3
v_gene: TRBV7-2
CDR3nt: TGTGCCAGCAGCTTACGGGGAGAGCCCACAGATACGCAGTATTTT
CDR3aa: CASSLRGEPTDTQYF